This TCR beta chain was obtained from a study of T cell changes during pregnancy in multiple sclerosis. This CDR3 spans 14 amino acids. V dropped 4 bases and J dropped 2 bases, with 13 bases sitting between them. CDR1 and CDR2 from the germline V gene are SQVTM and ANQGSEA. The repertoire was sequenced with immunoSEQ multiplex PCR; TCRdb's copy has only in-frame clones and lacks some. The sample includes 40,000 to 60,000 clones, about nine tenths of them seen just once. The specimen comprised CD4+ T cells from peripheral blood mononuclear cells, sampled in the third trimester of pregnancy. The gene calls are TRBV29-1 and TRBJ2-3; D call uncertain. The clonotype originates from a female donor with multiple sclerosis, enrolled in a pregnancy study. CDR3 residues: CSVAPRLNTDTQYF. The CDR3 region has the DNA TGCAGCGTTGCCCCTCGGTTGAACACAGATACGCAGTATTTT.